One and the same sample provided the 18 T cell receptor beta chains below, sequenced in a study of blood T cell repertoires in COVID-19 (TCRdb year 2020). Receptor amplification or capture employed the immunoSEQ multiplex PCR assay. Imported from immuneACCESS, the table was reduced by TCRdb to in-frame sequences with V and J called. These copies leave out some clones; in studies compared against another copy, an unresolved V gene accounts for under half, and the cause of the remainder is not known. In all, the sample holds roughly 87,000 clones, and about 85% of those were seen once. Less than 4% of the sample lies in the top ten. Sequencing was carried out using peripheral blood. Source of these receptors: a woman older than 75 with COVID-19, enrolled during active disease.

J is TRBJ2-6 and V is TRBV18, with TRBD2 matching 11 bases. The CDR3 covers 19 residues. Per the germline V gene, CDR1 is KGHSH and CDR2 is LQKENI. J gave up 4 bases and V 4 bases, and 12 bases lay outside the gene matches. CDR3 nucleotides: TGTGCCAGCTCACAGACTAGCGGGGCCGGGGTGATCGGGGCCAACGTCCTGACTTTC. Protein sequence: CASSQTSGAGVIGANVLTF.

The chain uses TRBV29-1 and TRBJ2-1; the D is unclear. The CDR3 extends over 13 amino acids. V lost 3 bases, J lost 6 bases, and 12 bases lay in between. Germline V gene sequence: CDR1 SQVTM, CDR2 ANQGSEA. The CDR3 region is CSVERYEINEQFF. The CDR3 DNA sequence: TGCAGCGTTGAGCGGTATGAGATCAATGAGCAGTTCTTC.

The genes are TRBV6-2 or TRBV6-3 and TRBJ2-1; 7 bases map to TRBD2. CDR1 is MNHEY and CDR2 is SVGEGT in the germline V gene. The CDR3 extends over 11 amino acids. Trimming took 4 bases from V and 15 from J; bases not matched to a gene: 6. CDR3 coding DNA: TGTGCCAGCAGTTTCCGAGCGGGGCCGTTCTTC. Translation gives CASSFRAGPFF.

This sequence joins TRBV2 and TRBJ2-3; 7 nucleotides match TRBD2. The CDR3 covers 15 residues. V dropped 8 bases and J dropped 2; count of bases not matched to a gene: 10. Germline-derived CDR1 and CDR2 are SNHLY and FYNNEI. CDR3 sequence: CASGSSGLLTDTQYF. CDR3 coding DNA: TGTGCCAGCGGGTCTAGCGGCCTACTCACAGATACGCAGTATTTT.

CDR3 in amino acids: CASSHGTGGLGYTF. The CDR3 bases are TGTGCCAGCAGCCATGGGACAGGGGGTCTGGGCTACACCTTC. This sequence joins TRBV11-2 and TRBJ1-2; the match to TRBD1 covers 11 bases. Trimming cost V 5 bases and J 8 bases; bases outside gene matches: 7. From germline, CDR1 is SGHAT and CDR2 FQNNGV. The CDR3 is made up of 14 amino acids. Complete variable domain (other parts from reference TRBV11-2 and TRBJ1-2): EAGVAQSPRYKIIEKRQSVAFWCNPISGHATLYWYQQILGQGPKLLIQFQNNGVVDDSQLPKDRFSAERLKGVDSTLKIQPAKLEDSAVYLCASSHGTGGLGYTFGSGTRLTVV.

CDR3 region: CASSQAGGDTEAFF. CDR3 DNA sequence: TGCGCCAGCAGCCAAGCGGGAGGGGACACTGAAGCTTTCTTT. The chain carries TRBV4-3 and TRBJ1-1; the D gene is possibly TRBD1 (5 bases). Germline loops: CDR1 LGHNA, CDR2 YSLEER. With 1 base removed from V and 3 bases from J, the gap between germline ends came to 9 bases. CDR3 length: 14 residues.

V is TRBV6-6 and J is TRBJ2-7; D possibly corresponds to TRBD2 (5 bases). The V and J ends lost 3 bases and 4 bases respectively, with 13 bases between them. Germline CDR1 is MNHNY and CDR2 is SVGAGI (reference sequence). The CDR3 runs 14 residues. As DNA, the CDR3 is TGTGCCAGCAGTTATGGCAGAGGGATATACGAGCAGTACTTC. It is translated as CASSYGRGIYEQYF.

The V and J genes are TRBV19 and TRBJ2-2, with 7 positions matching TRBD1. V lost 0 bases to trimming and J lost 3 bases; unmatched junction nucleotides: 7. The CDR3 sequence is 17 residues long. The germline V gene encodes CDR1 LNHDA and CDR2 SQIVND (reference sequence). CDR3: CASSIDVWGQYTGELFF. The CDR3 nucleotides are TGTGCCAGTAGTATAGACGTATGGGGACAGTACACCGGGGAGCTGTTTTTT. Together with reference TRBV19 and TRBJ2-2, the CDR3 gives the full variable domain: DGGITQSPKYLFRKEGQNVTLSCEQNLNHDAMYWYRQDPGQGLRLIYYSQIVNDFQKGDIAEGYSVSREKKESFPLTVTSAQKNPTAFYLCASSIDVWGQYTGELFFGEGSRLTVL.

This clone appeared a single time. This chain connects TRBV30 to TRBJ1-2; no definite D call. V gave up 3 bases and J gave up 14 bases, with 13 bases separating them. Germline CDR1 and CDR2: GTSNPN and SVGIG (reference sequence). The CDR3 loop spans 10 amino acids. CDR3 bases: TGTGCCTGGAGCCAGGCTACGTGGACCTTC. This encodes CAWSQATWTF.

The chain has TRBV19 and TRBJ1-2, with D possibly matching TRBD1 (5 bases). V dropped 3 bases and J dropped 2 bases, with 10 bases sitting between them. CDR1 is LNHDA, CDR2 SQIVND, per germline (reference sequence). The CDR3 totals 14 residues. CDR3 loop: CASSIPTANYGYTF. The CDR3 bases are TGTGCCAGTAGTATTCCGACAGCAAACTATGGCTACACCTTC.

This rearrangement joins TRBV29-1 to TRBJ2-1, with 9 bases lining up with TRBD1. Per the germline V gene, CDR1 is SQVTM and CDR2 is ANQGSEA. V shed 7 bases and J 7 bases; nucleotides not matched to a gene: 8. This CDR3 spans 13 amino acids. CDR3 region: CSDPGQGSNEQFF. The DNA for the CDR3 is TGCAGCGACCCGGGACAGGGTAGTAATGAGCAGTTCTTC.

The CDR3: CASSLNSPGTGELFF. The DNA for the CDR3 is TGTGCCAGCAGCTTAAATTCTCCGGGGACCGGGGAGCTGTTTTTT. V usage is TRBV7-3 and J usage is TRBJ2-2; possible D gene TRBD2, 5 bases. CDR1 is SGHTA, CDR2 FQGTGA, per germline. V lost 1 base to trimming and J lost 5 bases, with 11 bases between them. The CDR3 is 15 residues long.

The chain has TRBV7-3 and TRBJ1-1, with a tentative D call TRBD1 (6 bases). Germline loops: CDR1 SGHTA, CDR2 FQGTGA. V gave up 6 bases and J gave up 1 base, with 9 bases separating them. There are 13 residues in the CDR3. CDR3 sequence reads: CASSSDRNTEAFF. As DNA, the CDR3 is TGTGCCAGCAGTTCGGACAGGAACACTGAAGCTTTCTTT.

This chain connects TRBV7-9 to TRBJ1-4; TRBD1 matches at 8 bases. The V and J ends lost 5 bases and 7 bases, in that order; junction bases with no gene match: 3. CDR3 length equals 13 residues. In germline, CDR1 is SEHNR, CDR2 FQNEAQ (reference sequence). The CDR3 protein is CASSPQGGEKLFF. CDR3 sequence (DNA): TGTGCCAGCAGCCCACAGGGGGGTGAAAAACTGTTTTTT.

The rearrangement joins TRBV7-2 to TRBJ2-7, with TRBD2 matching 8 bases. CDR1 is SGHTA, CDR2 FQGNSA, per germline. The CDR3 runs 14 residues. The junction had 4 bases not matched to a gene; V was cut back by 2 bases and J by 4 bases. Here the CDR3 DNA reads TGTGCCAGCAGCTTAATAGCGGGGTTATACGAGCAGTACTTC. Its protein product is CASSLIAGLYEQYF.

This clone came up a few times. This rearrangement joins TRBV18 to TRBJ1-5; D is undetermined. The V end was cut by 3 bases, the J end by 5 bases, with 8 bases between. Germline V gene lookup returns CDR1 KGHSH and CDR2 LQKENI. The CDR3 has 13 amino acids. Here the CDR3 DNA reads TGTGCCAGCTCACCGAGTGGAGATCAGCCCCAGCATTTT. As protein: CASSPSGDQPQHF.

The chain carries TRBV19 and TRBJ1-1; the D is unclear. Germline CDR1 and CDR2: LNHDA and SQIVND (reference sequence). There are 11 residues in the CDR3. The V end was cut by 8 bases, the J end by 4 bases, with 8 bases between. CDR3 sequence reads: CASSLFTEAFF. Here the CDR3 DNA reads TGTGCCAGTTCACTGTTCACTGAAGCTTTCTTT.

The rearrangement links TRBV9 to TRBJ2-7; D gene unclear. CDR1 SGDLS and CDR2 YYNGEE come from the germline V gene. V lost 3 bases and J 2 bases, leaving 6 bases between the germline ends. This CDR3 region has 12 residues. In nucleotides, the CDR3 is TGTGCCAGCAGCGGAGACACCTACGAGCAGTACTTC. It encodes CASSGDTYEQYF.